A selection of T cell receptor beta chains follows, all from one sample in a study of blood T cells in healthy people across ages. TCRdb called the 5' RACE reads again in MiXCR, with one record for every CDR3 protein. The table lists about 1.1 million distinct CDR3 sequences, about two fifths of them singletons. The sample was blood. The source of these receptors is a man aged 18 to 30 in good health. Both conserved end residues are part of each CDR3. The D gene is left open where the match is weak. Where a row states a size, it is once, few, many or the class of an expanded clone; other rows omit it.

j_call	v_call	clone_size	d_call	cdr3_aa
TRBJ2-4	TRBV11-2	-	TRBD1	CASSLSRGQGAKNIQYF
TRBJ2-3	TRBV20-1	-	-	CSARAQYTDTQYF
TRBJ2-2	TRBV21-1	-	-	CASSNREDERGFHGELFF
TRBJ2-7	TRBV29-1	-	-	CSAQESYEQYF
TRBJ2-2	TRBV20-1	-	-	CSANSRGSRTGELFF
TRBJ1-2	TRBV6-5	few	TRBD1	CASSYLSSTGGDYTF
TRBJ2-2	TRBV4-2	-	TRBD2	CASSQSPLAGGELFF
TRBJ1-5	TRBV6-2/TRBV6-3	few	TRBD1	CASSFVQGNQPQHF
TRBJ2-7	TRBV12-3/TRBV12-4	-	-	CASSLSWRGPYEQYF
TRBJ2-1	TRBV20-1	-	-	CSADGGSLSSYNEQFF
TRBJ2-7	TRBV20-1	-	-	CSAGLQKTYEQYF
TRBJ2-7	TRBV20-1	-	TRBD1	CSARAGTGLHEQYF
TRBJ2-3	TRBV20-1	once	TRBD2	CSASLLPGLAGAFSTDTQYF
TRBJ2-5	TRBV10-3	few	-	CAISRSGDNEQYF
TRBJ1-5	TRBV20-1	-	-	CSARPAAGSNQPQHF
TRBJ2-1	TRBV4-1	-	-	CASSRTGFGNEQVF
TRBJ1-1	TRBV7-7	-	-	CASSRTHGTEAFF
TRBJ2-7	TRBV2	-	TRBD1	CASSKTGRDNEQYF
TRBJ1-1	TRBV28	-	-	CASSFAKQAGTEAFF
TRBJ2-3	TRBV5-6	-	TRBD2	CASSRGERLTDTQYF
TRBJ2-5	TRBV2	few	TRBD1	CASSEDLMRWDSKETQYF
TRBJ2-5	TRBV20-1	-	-	CSALAPQETQYF
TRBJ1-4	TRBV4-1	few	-	CASSPLGHTNEKLFF
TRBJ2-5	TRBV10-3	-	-	CAISSDTNQETQYF
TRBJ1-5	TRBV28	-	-	CASGGGPYSNQPQHF
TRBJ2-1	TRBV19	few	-	CASSIDYDSGPHEQFF
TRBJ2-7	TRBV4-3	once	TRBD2	CASSQDAGRVPYEQYF
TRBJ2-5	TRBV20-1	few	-	CSASGLGDQETQYF
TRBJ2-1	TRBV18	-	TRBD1	CAGSRQGGPYNEQFF
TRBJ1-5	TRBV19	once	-	CASSILSGPKSNQPQHF
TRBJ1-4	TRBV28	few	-	CASRETATNEKLFF
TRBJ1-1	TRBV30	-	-	CAWSGHRTGTEAFF
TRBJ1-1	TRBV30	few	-	CAAILRRGWENTEAFF
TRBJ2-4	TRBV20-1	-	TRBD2	CSARRDGGADYIQYF
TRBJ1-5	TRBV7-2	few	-	CASSYTNHQPQHF
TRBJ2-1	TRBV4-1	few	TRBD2	CASRQGSGGNNEQFF
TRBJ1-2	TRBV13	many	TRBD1	CASSIGQGTDGYTF
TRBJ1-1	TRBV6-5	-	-	CASSYFKMNTEAFF
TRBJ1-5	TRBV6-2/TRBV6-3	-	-	CASSPTRDSNQPQHF
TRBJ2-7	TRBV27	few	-	CASSRGSLSYEQYF
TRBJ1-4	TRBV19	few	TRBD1	CASRIRGEKLFF
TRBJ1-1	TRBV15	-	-	CATSRPGRGTEAFF
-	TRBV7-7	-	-	CASSLAQDSYNEQYF
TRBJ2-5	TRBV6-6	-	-	CASSYVPEYQETQYF
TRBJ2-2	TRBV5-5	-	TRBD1	CASSLSGQGRNTGELFF
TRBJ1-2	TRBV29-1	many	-	CSVAGRVRNYGYTF